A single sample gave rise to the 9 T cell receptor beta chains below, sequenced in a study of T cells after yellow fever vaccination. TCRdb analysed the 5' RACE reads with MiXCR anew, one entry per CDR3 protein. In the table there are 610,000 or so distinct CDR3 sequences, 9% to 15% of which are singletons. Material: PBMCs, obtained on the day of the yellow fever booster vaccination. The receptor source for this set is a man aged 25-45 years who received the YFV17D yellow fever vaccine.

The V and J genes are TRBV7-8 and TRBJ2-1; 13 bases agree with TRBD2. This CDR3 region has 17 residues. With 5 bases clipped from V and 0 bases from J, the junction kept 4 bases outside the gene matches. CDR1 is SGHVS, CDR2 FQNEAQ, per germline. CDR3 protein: CASSGGLAGTSYNEQFF. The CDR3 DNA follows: TGTGCCAGCAGCGGGGGACTAGCGGGGACCTCCTACAATGAGCAGTTCTTC.

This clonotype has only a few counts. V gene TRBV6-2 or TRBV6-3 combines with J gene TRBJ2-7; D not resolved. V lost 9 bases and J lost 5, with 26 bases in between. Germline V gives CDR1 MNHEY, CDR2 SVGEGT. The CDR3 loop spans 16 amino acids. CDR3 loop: CASRLGVSKTSDEQYF. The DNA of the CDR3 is TGTGCCAGTCGGTTAGGAGTCTCGAAAACGTCCGACGAGCAGTACTTC.

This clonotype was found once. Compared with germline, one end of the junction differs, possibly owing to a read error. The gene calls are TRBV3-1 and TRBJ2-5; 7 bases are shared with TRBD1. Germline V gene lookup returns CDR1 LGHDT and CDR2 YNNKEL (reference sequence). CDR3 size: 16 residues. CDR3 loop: CACSLRDSYLQETQYF. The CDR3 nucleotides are TGTGCCTGCAGCCTCCGGGACAGCTACCTCCAAGAGACCCAGTACTTC.

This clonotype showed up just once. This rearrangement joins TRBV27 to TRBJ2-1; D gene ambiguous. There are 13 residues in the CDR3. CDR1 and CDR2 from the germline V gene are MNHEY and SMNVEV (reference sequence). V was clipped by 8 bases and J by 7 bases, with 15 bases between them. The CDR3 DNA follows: TGTGCCAGCGGAGAGGCTAGTTGGAATGAGCAGTTCTTC. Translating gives CASGEASWNEQFF.

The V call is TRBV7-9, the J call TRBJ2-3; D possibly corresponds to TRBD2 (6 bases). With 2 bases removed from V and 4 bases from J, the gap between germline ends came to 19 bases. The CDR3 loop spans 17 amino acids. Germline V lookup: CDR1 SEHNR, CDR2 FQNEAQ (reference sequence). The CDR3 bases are TGTGCCAGCAGCTTATTTCGGTTGGCTAGCGCATCAGATACGCAGTATTTT. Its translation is CASSLFRLASASDTQYF.

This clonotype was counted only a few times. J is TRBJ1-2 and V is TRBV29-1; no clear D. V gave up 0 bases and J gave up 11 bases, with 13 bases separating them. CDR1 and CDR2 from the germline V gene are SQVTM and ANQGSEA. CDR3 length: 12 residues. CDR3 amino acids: CSVEDLVLDYTF. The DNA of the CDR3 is TGCAGCGTTGAAGATCTTGTGTTGGATTACACCTTC.

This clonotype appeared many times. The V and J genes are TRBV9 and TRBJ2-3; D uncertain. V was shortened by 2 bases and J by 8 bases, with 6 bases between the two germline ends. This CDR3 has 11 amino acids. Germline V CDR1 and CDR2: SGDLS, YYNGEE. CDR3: CASSVGGTQYF. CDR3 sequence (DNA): TGTGCCAGCAGCGTCGGCGGTACGCAGTATTTT.

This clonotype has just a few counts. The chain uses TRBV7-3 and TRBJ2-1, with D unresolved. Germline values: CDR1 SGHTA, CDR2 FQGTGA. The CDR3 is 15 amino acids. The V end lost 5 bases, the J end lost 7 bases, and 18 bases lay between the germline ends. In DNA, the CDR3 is TGTGCCAGCAGCCAAACAGCCGGAGCCGGGAATGAGCAGTTCTTC. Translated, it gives CASSQTAGAGNEQFF.

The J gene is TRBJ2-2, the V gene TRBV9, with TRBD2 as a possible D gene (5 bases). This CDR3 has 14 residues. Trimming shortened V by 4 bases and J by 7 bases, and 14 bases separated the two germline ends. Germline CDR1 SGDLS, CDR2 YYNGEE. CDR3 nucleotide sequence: TGTGCCAGCAGCAGTATGGGAGACGGCGGGGAGCTGTTTTTT. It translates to CASSSMGDGGELFF.